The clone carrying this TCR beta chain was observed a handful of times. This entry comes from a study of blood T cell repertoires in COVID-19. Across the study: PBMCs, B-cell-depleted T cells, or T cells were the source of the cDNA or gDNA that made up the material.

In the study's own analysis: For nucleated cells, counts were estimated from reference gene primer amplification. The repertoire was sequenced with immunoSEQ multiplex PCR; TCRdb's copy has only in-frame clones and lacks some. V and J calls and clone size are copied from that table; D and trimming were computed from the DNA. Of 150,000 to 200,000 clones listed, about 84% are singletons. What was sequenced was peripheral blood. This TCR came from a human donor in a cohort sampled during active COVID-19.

CDR3 sequence reads: CASSPQGGNYGYTF. As DNA, the CDR3 is TGTGCCAGCAGTCCACAGGGAGGGAACTATGGCTACACCTTC. The chain carries TRBV27 and TRBJ1-2; perhaps TRBD1 as D (6 bases). CDR3 length: 14 residues. V dropped 5 bases and J dropped 2 bases, with 12 bases sitting between them. Per the germline V gene, CDR1 is MNHEY and CDR2 is SMNVEV (reference sequence).